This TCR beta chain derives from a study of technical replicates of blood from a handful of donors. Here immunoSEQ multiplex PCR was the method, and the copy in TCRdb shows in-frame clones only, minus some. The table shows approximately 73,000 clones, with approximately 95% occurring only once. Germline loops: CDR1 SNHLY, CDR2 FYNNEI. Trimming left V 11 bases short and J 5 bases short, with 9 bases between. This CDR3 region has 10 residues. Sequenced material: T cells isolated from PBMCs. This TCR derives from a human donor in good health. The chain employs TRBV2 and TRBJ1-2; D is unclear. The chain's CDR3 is CAGGSYGYTF. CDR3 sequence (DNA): TGTGCCGGAGGGAGTTATGGCTACACCTTC.